The clone carrying this T cell receptor beta chain has a count of ten or more. The antigen is unknown. The sample is drawn from a study of response to subunit inactivated influenza vaccine. Looked up from germline, CDR1 is SGHTA and CDR2 is FQGNSA. Trimming took 4 bases from V and 5 from J; bases not matched to a gene: 5. The CDR3 covers 15 residues. Study conclusions and caveats: It was suggested by the authors that few new T cells are recruited by each seasonal influenza vaccination.

In TCRdb, the RT-PCR reads were re-called with MiXCR into one record per CDR3 protein. This table holds roughly 500,000 distinct CDR3 sequences, approximately 15% found once. The sequence derives from a man between 50 and 69 years old who received an inactivated influenza vaccine. The sequencing here drew on CD4+ T cells sorted from PBMCs, taken less than 30 months after vaccination. The V call is TRBV7-2, the J call TRBJ2-3; 11 bases are a match to TRBD1. CDR3 DNA sequence: TGTGCCAGCAGCTGGACAGGGGGCTTGGGAGATACGCAGTATTTT. The encoded protein is CASSWTGGLGDTQYF.